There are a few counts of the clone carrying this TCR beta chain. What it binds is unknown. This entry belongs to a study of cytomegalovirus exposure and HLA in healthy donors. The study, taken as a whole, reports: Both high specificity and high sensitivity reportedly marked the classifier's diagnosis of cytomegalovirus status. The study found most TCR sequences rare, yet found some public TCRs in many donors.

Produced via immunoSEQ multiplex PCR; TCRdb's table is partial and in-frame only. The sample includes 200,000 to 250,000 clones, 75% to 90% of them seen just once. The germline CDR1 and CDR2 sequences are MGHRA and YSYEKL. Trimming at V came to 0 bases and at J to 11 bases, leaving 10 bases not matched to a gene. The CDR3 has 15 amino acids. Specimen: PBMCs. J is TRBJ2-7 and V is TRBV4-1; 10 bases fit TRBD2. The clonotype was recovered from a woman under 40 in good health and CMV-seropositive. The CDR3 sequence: CASSQDLGLAGVEYF. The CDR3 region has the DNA TGCGCCAGCAGCCAAGATTTAGGTCTAGCGGGGGTGGAGTACTTC.